This T cell receptor beta chain was observed in a study of cytomegalovirus exposure and HLA in healthy donors. Study-level background: T cells numbering around 200 million yielded approximately 100 million unique TCR beta sequences in an earlier analysis. Findings of the study overall: Researchers reported in a later analysis that a missense DCLRE1C variant was tied to TCR beta V- and J-gene trimming. TCR association rates varied by HLA locus in a later analysis, with DRB1 highest and HLA-C lowest.

As regards this clone: Its antigen is not known.

60 Vbeta and 13 Jbeta primers were used in PCR. Sequencing used immunoSEQ multiplex PCR; TCRdb keeps in-frame clones, though not all of them. Seen here are roughly 100,000 clones, about 80% observed once, and the top ten hold 5.8%. The donors were healthy bone marrow donors. The CDR3 runs to 15 residues. V lost 2 bases to trimming and J lost 0 bases, with 11 bases between them. Germline V gives CDR1 GTSNPN, CDR2 SVGIG (reference sequence). The clonotype comes from a man between 60 and 70 years old in good health and CMV-seropositive. The rearrangement uses TRBV30 and TRBJ1-3; D may be TRBD1 (6 bases). Sequenced: PBMCs. CDR3 residues: CAWSRNRDSGNTIYF. Here the CDR3 DNA reads TGTGCCTGGAGTAGGAACAGGGACTCTGGAAACACCATATATTTT. The variable domain in full, completed from reference TRBV30 and TRBJ1-3, reads SQTIHQWPATLVQPVGSPLSLECTVEGTSNPNLYWYRQAAGRGLQLLFYSVGIGQISSEVPQNLSASRPQDRQFILSSKKLLLSDSGFYLCAWSRNRDSGNTIYFGEGSWLTVV.